There are many counts of the clone carrying this T cell receptor (beta chain). Its target is not known. The entry originates in a study of neurological immune-mediated disorders. Study outcomes and limitations: Patients with HTLV-1-associated myelopathy showed the most TCR clonal expansion. Those with multiple sclerosis showed the least, falling below healthy controls.

Sequencing of 15-18 subjects in each run yielded over 200 million TCR-beta sequences. Each CDR3 protein is one row after TCRdb ran MiXCR on the 5' RACE reads. The data hold approximately 50,000 distinct CDR3 sequences, with 10% observed a single time. The CDR3 contains 13 residues. Looked up from germline, CDR1 is MNHEY and CDR2 is SVGEGT. The V end lost 9 bases, the J end lost 10 bases, and 19 bases lay between the germline ends. The TCR sequence derives from a man in his sixties or seventies with HTLV-1-associated myelopathy (HAM/TSP). Sequences were obtained from PBMCs. The V and J genes are TRBV6-2 or TRBV6-3 and TRBJ2-1; perhaps D is TRBD1 or TRBD2 (5 bases each). The DNA of the CDR3 is TGTGCCAGTTTGAGTTGGGGGACGCGGGAGCAGTTCTTC. Protein product: CASLSWGTREQFF.